These T cell receptor beta chains were read from a single sample in a study of metastatic and nonmetastatic thyroid tumors. Using MiXCR, TCRdb reanalyzed the PCR reads. Of about 2,900 clones in the sample, about 38% are singletons; the top ten hold 22%. Input material: tumor tissue. The source of these receptors is a female donor with papillary thyroid cancer or a benign thyroid nodule (not recorded which). Some clones in this sample may be carry-over from other donors' samples. Both conserved end residues are part of each CDR3. The D gene is left open where the match is weak. Size is stated for part of the rows, as once, few or many counts, or as a class when the clone is expanded.

size: few
length: 12
D: -
J: TRBJ2-5
V: TRBV19
CDR3: CASSSPKGTQYF
DNA: TGTGCCAGTAGTAGCCCGAAGGGGACCCAGTACTTC

size: -
length: 13
D: -
J: TRBJ1-3
V: TRBV13
CDR3: CASSLEGQSNVVF
DNA: TGTGCCAGCAGCTTAGAGGGCCAGTCAAATGTTGTTTTT

size: few
length: 12
D: -
J: TRBJ2-7
V: TRBV12-3/TRBV12-4
CDR3: CANSRTGYEQYF
DNA: TGTGCCAACAGCCGGACTGGCTACGAGCAGTACTTC

size: few
length: 13
D: -
J: TRBJ1-5
V: TRBV27
CDR3: CASSFQSNQPQHF
DNA: TGTGCCAGCAGTTTCCAGAGCAATCAGCCCCAGCATTTT

size: -
length: 13
D: -
J: TRBJ1-2
V: TRBV30
CDR3: CAWTIQANYGYTF
DNA: TGTGCCTGGACTATACAGGCTAACTATGGCTACACCTTC

size: -
length: 13
D: -
J: TRBJ2-1
V: TRBV30
CDR3: CAWSVYTAMQQFF
DNA: TGTGCCTGGAGTGTTTATACCGCAATGCAGCAGTTCTTC

size: -
length: 15
D: -
J: TRBJ2-7
V: TRBV3-1
CDR3: CASSQPLEGGDEQYF
DNA: TGTGCCAGCAGCCAACCGTTGGAGGGGGGGGACGAGCAGTACTTC

size: few
length: 14
D: TRBD1
J: TRBJ1-2
V: TRBV6-6
CDR3: CASRPTGGDYGYTF
DNA: TGTGCCAGCAGACCGACAGGGGGAGACTATGGCTACACCTTC

size: large
length: 15
D: TRBD1
J: TRBJ1-1
V: TRBV10-3
CDR3: CAISEDRGLHTEAFF
DNA: TGTGCCATCAGTGAGGACAGGGGCCTACACACTGAAGCTTTCTTT

size: few
length: 14
D: TRBD1
J: TRBJ1-4
V: TRBV2
CDR3: CASTKGGTNEKLFF
DNA: TGTGCCAGCACAAAAGGGGGCACTAATGAAAAACTGTTTTTT

size: -
length: 15
D: TRBD2
J: TRBJ2-1
V: TRBV11-2
CDR3: CASRMGLAGIDEQFF
DNA: TGTGCCAGCAGAATGGGTCTAGCGGGAATAGATGAGCAGTTCTTC

size: -
length: 12
D: -
J: TRBJ2-7
V: TRBV6-9
CDR3: CASSSTIGEQYF
DNA: TGTGCCAGCAGTTCGACCATTGGCGAGCAGTACTTC

size: -
length: 13
D: TRBD1
J: TRBJ1-1
V: TRBV20-1
CDR3: CSAERQGRTEAFF
DNA: TGCAGTGCTGAAAGACAGGGGAGGACTGAAGCTTTCTTT

size: -
length: 17
D: TRBD2
J: TRBJ2-1
V: TRBV11-1
CDR3: CASSSGRWEGTYNEQFF
DNA: TGTGCCAGCAGCTCAGGGCGGTGGGAGGGAACCTACAATGAGCAGTTCTTC

size: -
length: 16
D: -
J: TRBJ2-1
V: TRBV11-3
CDR3: CASSARLGGSYNEQFF
DNA: TGTGCCAGCAGCGCACGACTCGGCGGCTCCTACAATGAGCAGTTCTTC

size: few
length: 14
D: TRBD1
J: TRBJ2-3
V: TRBV2
CDR3: CASRDGQGVDTQYF
DNA: TGTGCCAGCAGGGACGGACAGGGTGTAGATACGCAGTATTTT

size: -
length: 15
D: TRBD2
J: TRBJ2-5
V: TRBV6-1
CDR3: CASSGRAGGGETQYF
DNA: TGTGCCAGCAGTGGCAGAGCGGGAGGCGGGGAGACCCAGTACTTC

size: -
length: 13
D: -
J: TRBJ1-1
V: TRBV10-3
CDR3: CAITRGGQGEAFF
DNA: TGTGCCATCACTCGGGGGGGGCAAGGGGAAGCTTTCTTT